Following are 26 T cell receptor beta chains from one sample sequenced in a study of T cell responses to AZD1222 COVID-19 vaccine. Using immunoSEQ multiplex PCR, the repertoire was profiled, and TCRdb retains in-frame clones only, with some absent. The sample yields tens of thousands of clones, about 88% seen once. Here the sequenced sample was peripheral blood, taken on day 0 of AZD1222 vaccination. The receptors stem from an adult in good health.

CDR3 in amino acids: CASSDAGGSYNEQFF. The CDR3, as DNA: TGTGCCAGCAGTGATGCAGGGGGCTCCTACAATGAGCAGTTCTTC. J is TRBJ2-1 and V is TRBV6-4, with 7 bases identical to TRBD1. The germline gives CDR1 MRHNA, CDR2 SNTAGT. The CDR3 loop spans 15 amino acids. Trimming at V came to 3 bases and at J to 0 bases, leaving 2 bases not matched to a gene.

This sequence joins TRBV10-2 and TRBJ1-5; D is perhaps TRBD1 (6 bases). CDR1 is WSHSY and CDR2 is SAAADI in the germline V gene. The CDR3 is 12 amino acids. Trimming shortened V by 7 bases and J by 11 bases, and 15 bases separated the two germline ends. This chain's CDR3 is CASKGEGSTQHF. CDR3 nucleotide sequence: TGCGCCAGCAAGGGGGAGGGGTCGACCCAGCATTTT.

The rearrangement links TRBV3-1 (or the pseudogene TRBV3-2) to TRBJ2-7, with D possibly called TRBD1 or TRBD2 (6 bases each). This CDR3 is built from 14 residues. CDR1 is LGHDT and CDR2 is YNNKEL in the germline V gene (reference sequence). V gave up 2 bases and J gave up 4 bases, with 12 bases separating them. The CDR3 region is CASSQMGGWYEQYF. CDR3 sequence (DNA): TGTGCCAGCAGCCAAATGGGGGGCTGGTACGAGCAGTACTTC.

The V call is TRBV10-3, the J call TRBJ2-7, with D possibly matching TRBD2 (6 bases). This CDR3 has 14 amino acids. Germline loops: CDR1 ENHRY, CDR2 SYGVKD. V was pared by 4 bases and J by 0 bases, with 10 bases between. The CDR3 region has the DNA TGTGCCATCAGTGCGGGAGAGAGCTCCTACGAGCAGTACTTC. Its translation is CAISAGESSYEQYF.

This CDR3 reads CASSEATGNTGELFF. The CDR3 DNA follows: TGTGCCAGCAGTGAAGCGACAGGGAACACCGGGGAGCTGTTTTTT. The J gene is TRBJ2-2, the V gene TRBV6-1; the D gene is possibly TRBD1 (6 bases). Per the germline V gene, CDR1 is MNHNS and CDR2 is SASEGT. This CDR3 region has 15 residues. Trimming took 0 bases from V and 1 from J, leaving 6 bases between them.

V gene TRBV28 combines with J gene TRBJ1-2; maybe TRBD1 (6 bases). V was clipped by 8 bases and J by 5 bases, with 21 bases between them. There are 15 residues in the CDR3. CDR1 MDHEN and CDR2 SYDVKM come from the germline V gene. CDR3 DNA: TGTGCCAGCGTGGGGGGGGCCGGTGCCGGATATGGCTACACCTTC. Translating gives CASVGGAGAGYGYTF.

The chain carries TRBV15 and TRBJ1-2; D is uncertain. Looked up from germline, CDR1 is LNHNV and CDR2 is YYDKDF (reference sequence). The CDR3 length is 12 residues. Trimming took 1 base from V and 7 from J, leaving 7 bases between them. The CDR3 is CATSRGEGGYTF. In DNA, the CDR3 is TGTGCCACCAGCAGAGGGGAGGGTGGCTACACCTTC.

The chain uses TRBV12-3 or TRBV12-4 and TRBJ2-1; D is unclear. V shed 0 bases and J shed 7 bases, with 7 bases lying between them. CDR3 length: 13 amino acids. The CDR3 sequence is CASSLAEGNEQFF. In nucleotides, the CDR3 is TGTGCCAGCAGTTTAGCGGAAGGTAATGAGCAGTTCTTC.

V gene TRBV4-3 combines with J gene TRBJ2-7; unclear D gene. Trimming took 0 bases from V and 3 from J, leaving 9 bases between them. The germline V gene encodes CDR1 LGHNA and CDR2 YSLEER. The CDR3 covers 14 residues. As DNA, the CDR3 is TGCGCCAGCAGCCAAGATGCGGAGAGCTACGAGCAGTACTTC. It is translated as CASSQDAESYEQYF.

This chain links TRBV7-8 with TRBJ2-3, with 12 positions matching TRBD2. Per the germline V gene, CDR1 is SGHVS and CDR2 is FQNEAQ. This CDR3 is 16 amino acids long. V dropped 5 bases and J dropped 6; count of bases not matched to a gene: 9. The CDR3: CASSLLASGRGDTQYF. In nucleotides, the CDR3 is TGTGCCAGCAGCCTTCTGGCTAGCGGGAGGGGTGATACGCAGTATTTT.

V usage is TRBV2 and J usage is TRBJ2-5; D is perhaps TRBD1 or TRBD2 (5 bases each). In germline, CDR1 is SNHLY, CDR2 FYNNEI. Trimming stripped 3 bases from V and 7 bases from J, with 12 bases between. The CDR3 is made up of 13 amino acids. The CDR3 loop reads CASSDRDGGTQYF. The CDR3 bases are TGTGCCAGCAGTGACAGGGATGGGGGGACCCAGTACTTC.

This clone was seen more than once but under ten times. V and J are TRBV2 and TRBJ1-6; D ambiguous. Germline-derived CDR1 and CDR2 are SNHLY and FYNNEI. V lost 4 bases to trimming and J lost 5 bases, with 9 bases between them. There are 14 residues in the CDR3. CDR3 residues: CASSVGLNNSPLHF. In nucleotides, the CDR3 is TGTGCCAGCAGTGTAGGGCTGAATAATTCACCCCTCCACTTT.

The V and J genes are TRBV4-1 and TRBJ2-1; 11 bases match TRBD2. The germline gives CDR1 MGHRA, CDR2 YSYEKL. The CDR3 runs 17 residues. J gave up 5 bases and V 2 bases, and 8 bases lay outside the gene matches. CDR3 protein: CASSQLPSGGTHNEQFF. In nucleotides, the CDR3 is TGCGCCAGCAGCCAACTTCCTAGCGGGGGGACGCACAATGAGCAGTTCTTC.

The V and J genes are TRBV11-3 and TRBJ1-1, with 8 bases aligning to TRBD1. With 5 bases clipped from V and 1 base from J, the junction kept 6 bases outside the gene matches. CDR1 is SGHNT and CDR2 is YENEEA in the germline V gene. This CDR3 region has 15 residues. The CDR3 DNA reads as TGTGCCAGCAGCGTACTACAGGGGGAGAACACTGAAGCTTTCTTT. This codes for CASSVLQGENTEAFF.

In this sample, this clone turned up once. The V call is TRBV28, the J call TRBJ1-5, with 7 bases lining up with TRBD1. The CDR3 is 20 residues long. Trimming removed 1 base from V and 0 bases from J; junction bases left unmatched: 15. Germline lookup yields CDR1 MDHEN and CDR2 SYDVKM. The DNA of the CDR3 is TGTGCCAGCAGTTTATTATTCGGAGGGGGCGGAGGATATAGCAATCAGCCCCAGCATTTT. It yields the protein CASSLLFGGGGGYSNQPQHF.

This clone appeared a few times. The chain links TRBV27 to TRBJ1-1, with a tentative D call TRBD1 (5 bases). CDR1 MNHEY and CDR2 SMNVEV come from the germline V gene (reference sequence). CDR3 length: 14 residues. The germline V and J ends were trimmed by 3 bases and 10 bases, with 18 bases remaining between them. The DNA of the CDR3 is TGTGCCAGCAGTTTCGTTAATCTCAGGGTCGGAGCTTTCTTT. The encoded protein is CASSFVNLRVGAFF.

This clone was detected once. The V gene is TRBV30, the J gene TRBJ1-5, with TRBD1 identical over 7 bases. The CDR3 is 14 residues long. Looked up from germline, CDR1 is GTSNPN and CDR2 is SVGIG (reference sequence). V dropped 4 bases and J dropped 4; count of bases not matched to a gene: 7. The CDR3 region has the DNA TGTGCCTGGACAGGGGGACTCTCGAATCAGCCCCAGCATTTT. Translated, it gives CAWTGGLSNQPQHF.

The chain has TRBV15 and TRBJ1-3, with 7 bases lining up with TRBD1. Germline assignment: CDR1 LNHNV and CDR2 YYDKDF (reference sequence). The CDR3 spans 19 residues. V lost 5 bases to trimming and J lost 0 bases; unmatched junction nucleotides: 16. CDR3 protein: CATSAHKRQGGSSGNTIYF. The DNA of the CDR3 is TGTGCCACCAGCGCCCACAAAAGACAGGGTGGGAGCTCTGGAAACACCATATATTTT.

This chain joins TRBV30 and TRBJ1-2; TRBD1 aligns across 7 bases. The CDR3 spans 16 residues. Unmatched junction bases numbered 16, after V lost 5 bases and J lost 4 bases. Germline V gene data show CDR1 as GTSNPN and CDR2 as SVGIG (reference sequence). CDR3 coding DNA: TGTGCCTGGGATCAGAACGCCGGGACAGACACCTATGGCTACACCTTC. Encoded protein: CAWDQNAGTDTYGYTF.

This chain joins TRBV12-3 or TRBV12-4 and TRBJ1-5, with a tentative D call TRBD1 (5 bases). The CDR3 covers 13 residues. V lost 3 bases and J lost 8, with 11 bases in between. The CDR3 region is CASSFPPGEPQHF. The CDR3, as DNA: TGTGCCAGCAGTTTCCCCCCGGGGGAGCCCCAGCATTTT.

The genes are TRBV27 and TRBJ2-1; maybe TRBD1 (5 bases). The germline V gene has CDR1 MNHEY and CDR2 SMNVEV (reference sequence). The CDR3 covers 15 residues. Between the trimmed V and J ends, which lost 5 bases and 6 bases, there was a span of 17 bases. The CDR3 region has the DNA TGTGCCAGCAGTCCCACAGGCTTAAGAATCAATGAGCAGTTCTTC. This gives the protein CASSPTGLRINEQFF.

J is TRBJ1-2 and V is TRBV12-3 or TRBV12-4; perhaps TRBD1 as D (6 bases). V gave up 5 bases and J gave up 5 bases, with 12 bases separating them. CDR3 size: 13 residues. Here the CDR3 DNA reads TGTGCCAGCAGTCCGACAGGAATTTATGGCTACACCTTC. Translating gives CASSPTGIYGYTF.

This clone was seen a handful of times. This chain uses TRBV2 with TRBJ2-7; TRBD1 or TRBD2 may be the D gene (5 bases each). The germline V gene encodes CDR1 SNHLY and CDR2 FYNNEI. V lost 10 bases, J lost 2 bases, and 15 bases lay in between. The length of the CDR3 is 13 residues. DNA of the CDR3: TGTGCCATCCGAAACGGGGCCACCTACGAGCAGTACTTC. It specifies CAIRNGATYEQYF.

The J gene is TRBJ2-5, the V gene TRBV30; no clear D gene. Germline values: CDR1 GTSNPN, CDR2 SVGIG (reference sequence). There are 10 residues in the CDR3. V was shortened by 5 bases and J by 9 bases, with 10 bases between the two germline ends. Here the CDR3 reads CAWGNVAQYF. The CDR3 region has the DNA TGTGCCTGGGGGAATGTGGCCCAGTACTTC.

The chain recombines TRBV2 with TRBJ1-1, with D possibly TRBD1 on 5 matching bases. CDR3 length equals 14 residues. CDR1 and CDR2 from the germline V gene are SNHLY and FYNNEI. Between the trimmed V and J ends, which lost 7 bases and 1 base, there was a span of 13 bases. CDR3 in amino acids: CASIGAGENTEAFF. The DNA for the CDR3 is TGTGCCAGCATTGGGGCGGGAGAGAACACTGAAGCTTTCTTT. Based on the CDR3 plus reference TRBV2 and TRBJ1-1, the full variable domain is EPEVTQTPSHQVTQMGQEVILRCVPISNHLYFYWYRQILGQKVEFLVSFYNNEISEKSEIFDDQFSVERPDGSNFTLKIRSTKLEDSAMYFCASIGAGENTEAFFGQGTRLTVV.

This chain joins TRBV29-1 and TRBJ1-2; tentatively, D is TRBD1 (6 bases). CDR1 and CDR2 from the germline V gene are SQVTM and ANQGSEA. The CDR3 totals 13 residues. V lost 3 bases and J 2 bases, leaving 10 bases between the germline ends. Written as DNA, the CDR3 is TGCAGCGTTGATACAGGGCTAAACTATGGCTACACCTTC. Amino acids: CSVDTGLNYGYTF.